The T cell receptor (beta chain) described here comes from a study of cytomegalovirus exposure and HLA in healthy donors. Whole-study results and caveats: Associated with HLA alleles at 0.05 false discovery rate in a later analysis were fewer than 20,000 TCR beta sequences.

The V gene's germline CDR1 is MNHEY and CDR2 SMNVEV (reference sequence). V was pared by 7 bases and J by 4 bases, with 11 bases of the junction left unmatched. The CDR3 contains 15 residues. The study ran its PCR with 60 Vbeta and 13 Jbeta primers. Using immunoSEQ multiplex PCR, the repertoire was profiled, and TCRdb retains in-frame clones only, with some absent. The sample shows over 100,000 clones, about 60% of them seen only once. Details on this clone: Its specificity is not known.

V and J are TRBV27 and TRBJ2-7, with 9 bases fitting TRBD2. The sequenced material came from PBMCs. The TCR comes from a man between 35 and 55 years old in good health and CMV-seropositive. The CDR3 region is CASNPSPAGGYEQYF. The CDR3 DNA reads TGTGCCAGCAACCCAAGCCCAGCGGGAGGATACGAGCAGTACTTC.